The next 21 T cell receptor beta chains were all read from a single sample in a study of cytomegalovirus exposure and HLA in healthy donors. Primers: 60 Vbeta forward and 13 Jbeta reverse. Generated by immunoSEQ multiplex PCR, the TCRdb table keeps only in-frame clones and is missing some. The repertoire holds 150,000 to 200,000 clones, with 60% to 80% as singletons. Sequencing used PBMCs. Receptor source: a woman aged 45-60 years in good health and CMV-seropositive.

V usage is TRBV28 and J usage is TRBJ2-1; TRBD1 agrees at 7 bases. V lost 3 bases to trimming and J lost 0 bases; unmatched junction nucleotides: 2. This CDR3 is built from 15 residues. Germline V gene sequence: CDR1 MDHEN, CDR2 SYDVKM. In nucleotides, the CDR3 is TGTGCCAGCAGTTTCAGGGGGAGCTCCTACAATGAGCAGTTCTTC. Its translation: CASSFRGSSYNEQFF.

The chain has TRBV27 and TRBJ2-7, with a tentative D call TRBD2 (5 bases). The CDR3 contains 12 residues. Trimming took off 6 bases at V and 0 bases at J, with 6 bases between the two ends. Germline V gives CDR1 MNHEY, CDR2 SMNVEV (reference sequence). CDR3 sequence reads: CASSGGSYEQYF. DNA of the CDR3: TGTGCCAGCAGCGGAGGCTCCTACGAGCAGTACTTC.

The V gene is TRBV18, the J gene TRBJ1-5; the match to TRBD1 covers 9 bases. This CDR3 is built from 16 residues. Germline trimming cut 5 bases from V and 1 base from J; bases unmatched to any gene: 6. Germline CDR1 is KGHSH and CDR2 is LQKENI. In nucleotides, the CDR3 is TGTGCCAGCTCAACCCGGACAGGGGTGAGCAATCAGCCCCAGCATTTT. Its protein is CASSTRTGVSNQPQHF.

This chain links TRBV7-9 with TRBJ1-2, with D tentatively TRBD1 (6 bases). Trimming removed 6 bases at V and 7 bases at J, with 12 bases between. The CDR3 runs to 12 residues. Germline V gene sequence: CDR1 SEHNR, CDR2 FQNEAQ (reference sequence). The CDR3 DNA sequence: TGTGCCAGCAGTGGACAGCACTCTGGCTACACCTTC. It is translated as CASSGQHSGYTF.

This clone has a count of ten or more. V usage is TRBV6-5 and J usage is TRBJ1-6, with TRBD1 as a possible D gene (5 bases). Trimming pared 2 bases from V and 7 bases from J, leaving 15 bases between. Germline V CDR1 and CDR2: MNHEY, SVGAGI. The CDR3 is 16 residues long. DNA for the CDR3: TGTGCCAGCAGTTACGGGGCGTGGACGCAGAATTCACCCCTCCACTTT. Amino acid sequence: CASSYGAWTQNSPLHF.

V is TRBV4-1 and J is TRBJ1-2; TRBD1 might be the D (5 bases). CDR1 MGHRA and CDR2 YSYEKL come from the germline V gene. CDR3 length: 15 amino acids. The V end lost 0 bases, the J end lost 6 bases, and 14 bases lay between the germline ends. CDR3 nucleotide sequence: TGCGCCAGCAGCCAAGAAAGAAACGGAGGGGATGGCTACACCTTC. Translating it yields CASSQERNGGDGYTF.

J is TRBJ1-1 and V is TRBV9; 7 bases line up with TRBD1. The CDR3 length is 15 residues. J was trimmed by 7 bases and V by 1 base; bases with no gene match: 10. Germline V gene lookup returns CDR1 SGDLS and CDR2 YYNGEE. The CDR3 sequence: CASSVLGQLDGEAFF. The DNA of the CDR3 is TGTGCCAGCAGCGTACTGGGACAGTTAGACGGTGAAGCTTTCTTT.

V and J are TRBV5-4 and TRBJ1-1, with 7 positions matching TRBD1. In germline, CDR1 is SGHNT, CDR2 YYREEE (reference sequence). With 5 bases clipped from V and 5 bases from J, the junction kept 9 bases outside the gene matches. There are 14 residues in the CDR3. In DNA form, the CDR3 reads TGTGCCAGCAGTCTACAGGGGCAGTCAACTGAAGCTTTCTTT. The encoded protein is CASSLQGQSTEAFF.

This clone was recorded only once. The chain combines TRBV4-1 with TRBJ1-4; tentatively, D is TRBD1 (5 bases). This CDR3 has 12 residues. Per germline, CDR1 MGHRA and CDR2 YSYEKL. V lost 3 bases to trimming and J lost 7 bases, with 6 bases between them. CDR3 nucleotides: TGCGCCAGCAGCCACGACAGTGAAAAACTGTTTTTT. It codes for CASSHDSEKLFF.

J is TRBJ1-2 and V is TRBV9, with D unclear. Trimming removed 0 bases at V and 2 bases at J, with 8 bases between. The germline CDR1 and CDR2 sequences are SGDLS and YYNGEE. The CDR3 has 14 amino acids. The CDR3 reads CASSVADNNYGYTF. In nucleotides, the CDR3 is TGTGCCAGCAGCGTAGCCGACAACAACTATGGCTACACCTTC.

This clone has just one count. The chain links TRBV7-9 to TRBJ2-1; maybe TRBD1 (6 bases). Germline V gene data show CDR1 as SEHNR and CDR2 as FQNEAQ (reference sequence). The CDR3 has 13 residues. V was trimmed by 4 bases and J by 7 bases, leaving 11 bases between them. Here the CDR3 DNA reads TGTGCCAGCAGCTCACAGGGCGGGAATGAGCAGTTCTTC. It is translated as CASSSQGGNEQFF.

The gene calls are TRBV7-9 and TRBJ2-1; D may be TRBD2 (5 bases). The germline CDR1 and CDR2 sequences are SEHNR and FQNEAQ (reference sequence). V lost 1 base to trimming and J lost 9 bases, with 19 bases between them. The CDR3 spans 16 residues. Here the CDR3 reads CASSLEVQLGAAEQFF. CDR3 nucleotides: TGTGCCAGCAGCTTAGAGGTCCAACTAGGAGCGGCTGAGCAGTTCTTC.

The chain links TRBV5-1 to TRBJ1-2; D call uncertain. The V and J ends lost 2 bases and 3 bases respectively, with 14 bases between them. CDR1 and CDR2 from the germline V gene are SGHRS and YFSETQ. This CDR3 is built from 15 residues. This CDR3 is CASSLDEASHYGYTF. The CDR3 DNA reads as TGCGCCAGCAGCTTAGACGAGGCGTCTCACTATGGCTACACCTTC.

V usage is TRBV29-1 and J usage is TRBJ1-1; 11 positions agree with TRBD1. This CDR3 contains 14 residues. Germline values: CDR1 SQVTM, CDR2 ANQGSEA. After removal of 3 bases from V and 7 bases from J, the junction contained 7 bases not matched to a gene. CDR3 sequence: CSVEWTGGAYEAFF. DNA for the CDR3: TGCAGCGTTGAGTGGACAGGGGGCGCTTATGAAGCTTTCTTT. Variable domain in full (rest from reference TRBV29-1 and TRBJ1-1): SAVISQKPSRDICQRGTSLTIQCQVDSQVTMMFWYRQQPGQSLTLIATANQGSEATYESGFVIDKFPISRPNLTFSTLTVSNMSPEDSSIYLCSVEWTGGAYEAFFGQGTRLTVV.

The J gene is TRBJ2-7, the V gene TRBV5-1; 7 bases map to TRBD2. Germline loops: CDR1 SGHRS, CDR2 YFSETQ. The CDR3 has 15 residues. V shed 1 base and J 4 bases; nucleotides not matched to a gene: 8. CDR3 in DNA: TGCGCCAGCAGCTTGTCCGGGGAGGGTTATTACGAGCAGTACTTC. This sequence encodes CASSLSGEGYYEQYF.

The J gene is TRBJ1-1, the V gene TRBV6-5; D unclear. The CDR3 is 13 residues long. Germline values: CDR1 MNHEY, CDR2 SVGAGI. Trimming took 7 bases from V and 6 from J, leaving 15 bases between them. CDR3 region: CASTKRGGAEAFF. The DNA of the CDR3 is TGTGCCAGCACGAAGCGGGGAGGAGCTGAAGCTTTCTTT.

This chain links TRBV7-9 with TRBJ2-5; D remains ambiguous. Trimming took 2 bases from V and 2 from J, leaving 6 bases between them. Germline assignment: CDR1 SEHNR and CDR2 FQNEAQ (reference sequence). CDR3 length equals 13 residues. The CDR3 protein is CASSLNRQETQYF. In DNA, the CDR3 is TGTGCCAGCAGCTTAAACAGACAAGAGACCCAGTACTTC.

In nucleotides, the CDR3 is TGTGCCAGCAGCCCCCGTCTAAGGGGCAACACAGATACGCAGTATTTT. It yields the protein CASSPRLRGNTDTQYF. The rearrangement uses TRBV9 and TRBJ2-3, with D possibly TRBD1 on 5 matching bases. Trimming took off 4 bases at V and 2 bases at J, with 17 bases between the two ends. The germline gives CDR1 SGDLS, CDR2 YYNGEE. The CDR3 covers 16 residues.

The sample holds one count of this clone. The gene calls are TRBV4-1 and TRBJ1-6; D unresolved. From germline, CDR1 is MGHRA and CDR2 YSYEKL. The CDR3 sequence is 17 residues long. Trimming shortened V by 0 bases and J by 6 bases, and 15 bases separated the two germline ends. The CDR3 is CASSQDKRAQFNSPLHF. The CDR3 coding sequence is TGCGCCAGCAGCCAAGATAAGAGGGCTCAGTTTAATTCACCCCTCCACTTT.

This sequence joins TRBV21-1 and TRBJ1-1; the DNA was not compared with TRBD1, the D call given in the table. TRBV21-1 is labeled a pseudogene. The CDR3 is made up of 14 amino acids. CDR3 coding DNA: TGTGCCAGCAGCACAGGACAGGGACGCACTGAAGCTTTCTTT. Its translation is CASSTGQGRTEAFF.

Written as DNA, the CDR3 is TGTGCCTGGAGTGAGAGGGCTGGCGGGGGGTCAAGGTACTTC. Translating it yields CAWSERAGGGSRYF. The gene calls are TRBV30 and TRBJ2-7; 8 nucleotides agree with TRBD2. Germline-derived CDR1 and CDR2 are GTSNPN and SVGIG (reference sequence). V dropped 1 base and J dropped 12; count of bases not matched to a gene: 14. This CDR3 comprises 14 residues.